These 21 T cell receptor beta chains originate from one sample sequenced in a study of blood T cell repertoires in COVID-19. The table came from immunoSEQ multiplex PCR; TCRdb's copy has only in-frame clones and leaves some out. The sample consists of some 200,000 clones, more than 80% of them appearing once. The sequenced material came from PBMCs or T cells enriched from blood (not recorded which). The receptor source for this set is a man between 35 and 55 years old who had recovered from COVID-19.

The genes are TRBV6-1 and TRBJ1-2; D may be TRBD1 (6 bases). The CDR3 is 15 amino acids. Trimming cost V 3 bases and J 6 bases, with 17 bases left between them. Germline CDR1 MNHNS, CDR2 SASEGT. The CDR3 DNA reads TGTGCCAGCAGTGAGCCTTTGAGAGGGGGTCATGGCTACACCTTC. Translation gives CASSEPLRGGHGYTF.

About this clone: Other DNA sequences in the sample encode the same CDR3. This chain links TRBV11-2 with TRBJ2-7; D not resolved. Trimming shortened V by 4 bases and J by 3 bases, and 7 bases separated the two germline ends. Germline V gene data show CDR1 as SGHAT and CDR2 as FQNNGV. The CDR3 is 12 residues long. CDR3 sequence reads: CASSSNSYEQYF. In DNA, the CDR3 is TGTGCCAGCAGCTCGAACAGCTACGAGCAGTACTTC.

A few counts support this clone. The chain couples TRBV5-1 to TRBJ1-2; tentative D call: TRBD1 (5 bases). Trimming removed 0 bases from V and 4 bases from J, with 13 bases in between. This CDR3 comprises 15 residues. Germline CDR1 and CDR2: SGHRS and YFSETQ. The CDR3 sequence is CASSLEAGGGYGYTF. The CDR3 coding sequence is TGCGCCAGCAGCTTGGAGGCGGGGGGAGGCTATGGCTACACCTTC.

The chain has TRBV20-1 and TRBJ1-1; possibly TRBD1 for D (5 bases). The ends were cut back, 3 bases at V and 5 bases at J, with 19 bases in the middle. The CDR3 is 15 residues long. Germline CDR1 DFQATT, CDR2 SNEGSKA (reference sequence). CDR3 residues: CSASKDGGGRTEAFF. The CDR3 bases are TGCAGTGCTAGTAAGGACGGGGGAGGTCGGACTGAAGCTTTCTTT.

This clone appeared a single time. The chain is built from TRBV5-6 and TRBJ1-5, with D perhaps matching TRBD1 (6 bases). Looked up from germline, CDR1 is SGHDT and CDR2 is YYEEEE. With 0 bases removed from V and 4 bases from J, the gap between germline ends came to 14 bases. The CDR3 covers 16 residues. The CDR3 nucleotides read TGTGCCAGCAGCTTGGGGCAGGGGCTACCAAATCAGCCCCAGCATTTT. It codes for CASSLGQGLPNQPQHF.

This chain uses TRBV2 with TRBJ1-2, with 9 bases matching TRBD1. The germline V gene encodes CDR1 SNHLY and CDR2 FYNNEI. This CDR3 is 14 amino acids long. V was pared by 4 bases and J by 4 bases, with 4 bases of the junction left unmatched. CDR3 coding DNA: TGTGCCAGCAGTGTGGTGGACAGGGGCTATGGCTACACCTTC. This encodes CASSVVDRGYGYTF.

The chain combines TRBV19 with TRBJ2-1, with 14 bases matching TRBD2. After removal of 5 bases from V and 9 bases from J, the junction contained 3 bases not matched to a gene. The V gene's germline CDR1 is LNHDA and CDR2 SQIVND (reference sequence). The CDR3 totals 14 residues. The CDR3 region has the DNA TGTGCCAGTAGTGGACTAGCGGGGGGTAGTGAGCAGTTCTTC. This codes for CASSGLAGGSEQFF.

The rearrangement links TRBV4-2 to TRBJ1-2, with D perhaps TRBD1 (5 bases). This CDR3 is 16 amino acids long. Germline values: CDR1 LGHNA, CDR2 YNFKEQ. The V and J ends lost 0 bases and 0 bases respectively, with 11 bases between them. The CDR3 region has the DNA TGTGCCAGCAGCCAAGATTTTGCAGGGACTAACTATGGCTACACCTTC. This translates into CASSQDFAGTNYGYTF.

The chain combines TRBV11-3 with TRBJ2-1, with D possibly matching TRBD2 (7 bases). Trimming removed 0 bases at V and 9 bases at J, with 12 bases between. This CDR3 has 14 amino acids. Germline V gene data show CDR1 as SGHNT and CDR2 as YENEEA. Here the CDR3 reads CASSLEGGAGEQFF. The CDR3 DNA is TGTGCCAGCAGCTTAGAAGGGGGGGCGGGTGAGCAGTTCTTC.

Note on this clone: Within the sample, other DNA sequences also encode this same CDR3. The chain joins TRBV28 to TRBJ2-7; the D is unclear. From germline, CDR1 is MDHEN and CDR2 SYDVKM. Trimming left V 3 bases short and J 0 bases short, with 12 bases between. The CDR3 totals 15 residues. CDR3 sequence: CASSLPERSSYEQYF. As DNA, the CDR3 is TGTGCCAGCAGTTTGCCCGAGAGGAGCTCCTACGAGCAGTACTTC.

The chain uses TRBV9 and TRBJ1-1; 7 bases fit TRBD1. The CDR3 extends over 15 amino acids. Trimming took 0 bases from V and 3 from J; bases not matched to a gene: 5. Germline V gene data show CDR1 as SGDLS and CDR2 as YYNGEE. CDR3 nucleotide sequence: TGTGCCAGCAGCGTAGAGACAGGGTGGGACACTGAAGCTTTCTTT. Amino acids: CASSVETGWDTEAFF. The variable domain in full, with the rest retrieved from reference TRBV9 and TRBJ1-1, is DSGVTQTPKHLITATGQRVTLRCSPRSGDLSVYWYQQSLDQGLQFLIQYYNGEERAKGNILERFSAQQFPDLHSELNLSSLELGDSALYFCASSVETGWDTEAFFGQGTRLTVV.

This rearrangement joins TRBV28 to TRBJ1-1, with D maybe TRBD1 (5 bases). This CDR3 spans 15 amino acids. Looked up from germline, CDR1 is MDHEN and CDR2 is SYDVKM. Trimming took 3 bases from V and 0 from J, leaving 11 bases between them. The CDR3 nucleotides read TGTGCCAGCAGTTTGGGGCAGGGAATGAACACTGAAGCTTTCTTT. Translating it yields CASSLGQGMNTEAFF. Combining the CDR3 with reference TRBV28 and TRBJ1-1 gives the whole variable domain DVKVTQSSRYLVKRTGEKVFLECVQDMDHENMFWYRQDPGLGLRLIYFSYDVKMKEKGDIPEGYSVSREKKERFSLILESASTNQTSMYLCASSLGQGMNTEAFFGQGTRLTVV.

The CDR3 sequence is CATSRGEVFYGYTF. The CDR3 DNA reads TGTGCCACTTCCAGGGGGGAAGTATTCTATGGCTACACCTTC. The V call is TRBV6-5, the J call TRBJ1-2, with 7 nucleotides matching TRBD1. CDR1 and CDR2 (germline): MNHEY, SVGAGI. Trimming cost V 10 bases and J 4 bases; bases outside gene matches: 12. The CDR3 contains 14 residues.

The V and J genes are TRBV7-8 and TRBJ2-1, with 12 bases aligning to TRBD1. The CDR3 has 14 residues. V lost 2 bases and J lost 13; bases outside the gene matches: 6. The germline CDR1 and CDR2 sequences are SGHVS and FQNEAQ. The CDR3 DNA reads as TGTGCCAGCAGCTTAACGGGACAGGGGGCGCATCAGTTCTTC. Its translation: CASSLTGQGAHQFF. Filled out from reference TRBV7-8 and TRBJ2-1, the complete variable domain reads GAGVSQSPRYKVAKRGQDVALRCDPISGHVSLFWYQQALGQGPEFLTYFQNEAQLDKSGLPSDRFFAERPEGSVSTLKIQRTQQEDSAVYLCASSLTGQGAHQFFGPGTRLTVL.

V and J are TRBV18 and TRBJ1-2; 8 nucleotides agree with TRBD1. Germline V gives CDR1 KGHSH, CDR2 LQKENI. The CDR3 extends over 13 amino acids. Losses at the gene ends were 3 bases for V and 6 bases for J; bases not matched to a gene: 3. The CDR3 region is CASSPSQGDGYTF. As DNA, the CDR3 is TGTGCCAGCTCACCTTCACAGGGGGATGGCTACACCTTC.

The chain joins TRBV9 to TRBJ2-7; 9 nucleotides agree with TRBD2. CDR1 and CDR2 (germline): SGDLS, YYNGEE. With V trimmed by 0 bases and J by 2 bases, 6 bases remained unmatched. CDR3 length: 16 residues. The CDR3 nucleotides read TGTGCCAGCAGCGTAGACGCTAGCGGGACTCCCTACGAGCAGTACTTC. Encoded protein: CASSVDASGTPYEQYF.

CDR3: CASSPLAKEGAGGYTF. The CDR3 DNA reads as TGTGCCAGCAGCCCACTGGCCAAGGAGGGGGCGGGTGGCTACACCTTC. The chain combines TRBV5-4 with TRBJ1-2; 7 bases align to TRBD1. The germline CDR1 and CDR2 sequences are SGHNT and YYREEE (reference sequence). This CDR3 has 16 residues. V gave up 4 bases and J gave up 7 bases; unmatched junction bases: 16.

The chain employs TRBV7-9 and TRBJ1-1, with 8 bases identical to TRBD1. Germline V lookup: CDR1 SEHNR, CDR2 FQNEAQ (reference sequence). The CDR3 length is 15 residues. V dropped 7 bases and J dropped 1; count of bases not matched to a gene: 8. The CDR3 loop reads CASTEDRVENTEAFF. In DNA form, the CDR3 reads TGTGCCAGCACCGAGGACAGGGTGGAGAACACTGAAGCTTTCTTT. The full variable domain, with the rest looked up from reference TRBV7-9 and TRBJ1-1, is DTGVSQNPRHKITKRGQNVTFRCDPISEHNRLYWYRQTLGQGPEFLTYFQNEAQLEKSRLLSDRFSAERPKGSFSTLEIQRTEQGDSAMYLCASTEDRVENTEAFFGQGTRLTVV.

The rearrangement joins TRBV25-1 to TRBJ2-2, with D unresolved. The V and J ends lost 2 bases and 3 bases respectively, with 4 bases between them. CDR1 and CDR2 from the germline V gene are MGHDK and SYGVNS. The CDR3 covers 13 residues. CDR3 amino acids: CASSELYTGELFF. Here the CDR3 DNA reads TGTGCCAGCAGTGAACTTTACACCGGGGAGCTGTTTTTT.

CDR3 nucleotide sequence: TGCAGCGTTTCGTACAGAAACACTGAAGCTTTCTTT. Residues: CSVSYRNTEAFF. The J gene is TRBJ1-1, the V gene TRBV29-1; no firm D call. The CDR3 is 12 residues long. Trimming took 5 bases from V and 2 from J, leaving 9 bases between them. The germline V gene has CDR1 SQVTM and CDR2 ANQGSEA. The full variable domain, its missing parts supplied by reference TRBV29-1 and TRBJ1-1, is SAVISQKPSRDICQRGTSLTIQCQVDSQVTMMFWYRQQPGQSLTLIATANQGSEATYESGFVIDKFPISRPNLTFSTLTVSNMSPEDSSIYLCSVSYRNTEAFFGQGTRLTVV.

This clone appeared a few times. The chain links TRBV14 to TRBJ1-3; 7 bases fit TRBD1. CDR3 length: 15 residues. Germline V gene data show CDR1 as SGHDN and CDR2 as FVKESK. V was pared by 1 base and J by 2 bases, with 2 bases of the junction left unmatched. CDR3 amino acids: CASSQGQGAGNTIYF. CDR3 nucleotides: TGTGCCAGCAGCCAAGGACAGGGAGCTGGAAACACCATATATTTT.